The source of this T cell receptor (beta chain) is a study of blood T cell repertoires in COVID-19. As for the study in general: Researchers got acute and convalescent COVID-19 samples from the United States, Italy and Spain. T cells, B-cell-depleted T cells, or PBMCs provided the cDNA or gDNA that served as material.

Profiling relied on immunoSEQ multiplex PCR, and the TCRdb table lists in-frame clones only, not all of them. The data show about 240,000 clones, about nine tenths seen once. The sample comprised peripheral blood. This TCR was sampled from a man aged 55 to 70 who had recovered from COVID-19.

The CDR3 coding sequence is TGTGCCAGCAGTTCTCGGACAGGGCGAACTGAAGCTTTCTTT. Protein product: CASSSRTGRTEAFF. The rearrangement links TRBV28 to TRBJ1-1, with 8 bases matching TRBD1. From germline, CDR1 is MDHEN and CDR2 SYDVKM. The CDR3 loop spans 14 amino acids. Losses at the gene ends were 4 bases for V and 5 bases for J; bases not matched to a gene: 6. The variable domain in full, with the rest retrieved from reference TRBV28 and TRBJ1-1, is DVKVTQSSRYLVKRTGEKVFLECVQDMDHENMFWYRQDPGLGLRLIYFSYDVKMKEKGDIPEGYSVSREKKERFSLILESASTNQTSMYLCASSSRTGRTEAFFGQGTRLTVV.